This TCR beta chain stems from a study of T cell responses to AZD1222 COVID-19 vaccine. Whole-study results and caveats: Vaccination with two AZD1222 doses was followed by a rise in Spike-specific TCR breadth and depth. As reported, nearly half of all spike-specific TCRs target variant regions that are unmutated. White British donors predominated, females outnumbered males, and clonal diversity was possibly underestimated.

Timing groups of about 4 and about 12 weeks for second doses were pooled. Germline V CDR1 and CDR2: SGHRS, YFSETQ. The CDR3 loop spans 15 amino acids. Deletions cut 1 base from V and 7 bases from J, with 12 bases between. Points on this clone: The antigen is not known.

Repertoires were generated with immunoSEQ multiplex PCR, while TCRdb's copy carries only in-frame clones and drops some. The table includes hundreds of thousands of clones, 94% detected once. This sample comprised peripheral blood, obtained 28 days after the second AZD1222 dose. This TCR was sampled from an adult who received the AZD1222 COVID-19 vaccine. This chain links TRBV5-1 with TRBJ1-6, with D tentatively TRBD1 (5 bases). CDR3 nucleotide sequence: TGCGCCAGCAGCTTGCTCGGGACCTCCAATTCACCCCTCCACTTT. Its translation: CASSLLGTSNSPLHF.